This T cell receptor (beta chain) derives from a study of Graves' ophthalmopathy and Graves' hyperthyroidism. Study information: Peripheral blood sampling occurred at initial diagnosis, before any treatment. Study results and caveats: Among expanded thyroid clonotypes above 0.001 frequency, most also occurred in blood.

Clinical symptoms, serum thyroxine, TRAb, thyroid ultrasound and orbital computed tomography were relied on for diagnosis. RNA transcripts provided the template for amplifying TCR beta CDR3 regions. RT-PCR in the first round used HTBI primers; a second-round multiplex PCR followed. TCRdb ran MiXCR on the multiplex PCR reads and lists one entry per CDR3 protein. This table has 740,000 or so distinct CDR3 sequences, 40% appearing once. This clonotype showed up many times. Its antigen is not known. The sample taken for sequencing was peripheral blood. This clonotype originated in an adult man with Graves' ophthalmopathy.

The CDR3 DNA reads as TGTGCCGTCGGAGTAGGGGACAACAGCTACGAGCAGTACTTC. Protein product: CAVGVGDNSYEQYF. V gene TRBV19 combines with J gene TRBJ2-7; the D gene is possibly TRBD1 (6 bases). CDR3 size: 14 residues. Germline CDR1 reads LNHDA; CDR2 reads SQIVND (reference sequence). V was clipped by 11 bases and J by 3 bases, with 20 bases between them.